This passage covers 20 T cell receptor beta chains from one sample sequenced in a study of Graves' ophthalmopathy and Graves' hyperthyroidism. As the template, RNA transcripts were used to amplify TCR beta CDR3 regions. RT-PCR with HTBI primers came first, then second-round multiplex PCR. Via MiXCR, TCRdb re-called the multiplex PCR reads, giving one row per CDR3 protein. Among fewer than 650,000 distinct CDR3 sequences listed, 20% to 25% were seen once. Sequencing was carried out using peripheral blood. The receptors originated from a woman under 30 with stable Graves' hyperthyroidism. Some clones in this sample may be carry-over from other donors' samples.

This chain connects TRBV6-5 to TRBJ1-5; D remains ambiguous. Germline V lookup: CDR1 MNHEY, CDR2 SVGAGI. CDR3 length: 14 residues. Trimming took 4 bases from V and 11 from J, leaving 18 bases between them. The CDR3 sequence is CASSLPGPLSAQHF. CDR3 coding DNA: TGTGCCAGCAGTTTACCAGGACCCCTCTCGGCCCAGCATTTT.

In nucleotides, the CDR3 is TGCAGCGGACAGGGCACCGGGGAGCTGTTTTTT. It specifies CSGQGTGELFF. V usage is TRBV29-1 and J usage is TRBJ2-2, with 7 nucleotides matching TRBD1. The CDR3 runs to 11 residues. V dropped 7 bases and J dropped 4; count of bases not matched to a gene: 0. CDR1 and CDR2 (germline): SQVTM, ANQGSEA.

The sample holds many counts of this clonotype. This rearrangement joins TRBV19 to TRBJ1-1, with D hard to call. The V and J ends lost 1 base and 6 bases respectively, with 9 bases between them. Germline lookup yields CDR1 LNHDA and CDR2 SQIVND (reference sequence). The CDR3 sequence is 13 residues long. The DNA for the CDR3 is TGTGCCAGTAGTATAGGATCTTGGGCTGAAGCTTTCTTT. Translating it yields CASSIGSWAEAFF.

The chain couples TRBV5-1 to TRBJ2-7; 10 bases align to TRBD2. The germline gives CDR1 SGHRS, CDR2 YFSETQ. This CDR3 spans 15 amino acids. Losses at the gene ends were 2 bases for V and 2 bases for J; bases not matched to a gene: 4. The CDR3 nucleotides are TGCGCCAGCAGCTTCGTAGCGGGAGGAGCCTACGAGCAGTACTTC. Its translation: CASSFVAGGAYEQYF.

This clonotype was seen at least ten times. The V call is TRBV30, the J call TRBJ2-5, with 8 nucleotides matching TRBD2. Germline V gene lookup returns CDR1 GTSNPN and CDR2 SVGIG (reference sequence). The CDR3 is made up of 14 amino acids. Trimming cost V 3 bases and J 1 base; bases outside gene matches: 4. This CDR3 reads CAWRLRGGQETQYF. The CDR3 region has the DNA TGTGCCTGGAGGTTACGGGGGGGCCAAGAGACCCAGTACTTC. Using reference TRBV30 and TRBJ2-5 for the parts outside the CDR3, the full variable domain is SQTIHQWPATLVQPVGSPLSLECTVEGTSNPNLYWYRQAAGRGLQLLFYSVGIGQISSEVPQNLSASRPQDRQFILSSKKLLLSDSGFYLCAWRLRGGQETQYFGPGTRLLVL.

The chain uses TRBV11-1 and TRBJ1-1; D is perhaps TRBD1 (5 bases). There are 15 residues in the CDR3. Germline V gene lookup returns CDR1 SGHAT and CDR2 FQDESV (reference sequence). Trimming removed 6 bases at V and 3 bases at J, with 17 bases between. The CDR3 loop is CASSPLPGTDTEAFF. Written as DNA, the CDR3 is TGTGCCAGCAGTCCATTACCAGGGACGGACACTGAAGCTTTCTTT.

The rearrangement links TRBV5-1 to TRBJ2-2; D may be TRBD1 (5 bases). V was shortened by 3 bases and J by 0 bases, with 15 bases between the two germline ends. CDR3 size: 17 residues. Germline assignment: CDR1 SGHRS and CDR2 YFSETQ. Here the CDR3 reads CASSWPWQGPNTGELFF. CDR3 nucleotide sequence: TGCGCCAGCAGCTGGCCCTGGCAGGGCCCGAACACCGGGGAGCTGTTTTTT.

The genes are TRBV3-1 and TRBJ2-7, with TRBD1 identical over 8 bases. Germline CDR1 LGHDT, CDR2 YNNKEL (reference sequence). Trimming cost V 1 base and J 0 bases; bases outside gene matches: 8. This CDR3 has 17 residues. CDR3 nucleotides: TGTGCCAGCAGCCAAGTCCAGGGGGCGAAATACTCCTACGAGCAGTACTTC. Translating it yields CASSQVQGAKYSYEQYF.

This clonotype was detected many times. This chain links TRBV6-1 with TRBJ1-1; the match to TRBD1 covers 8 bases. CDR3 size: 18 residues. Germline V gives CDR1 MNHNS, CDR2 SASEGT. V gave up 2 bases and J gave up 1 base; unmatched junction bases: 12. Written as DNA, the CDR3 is TGTGCCAGCAGTGAATTCTTCGGGGGGACAGGTTCGAACACTGAAGCTTTCTTT. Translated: CASSEFFGGTGSNTEAFF.

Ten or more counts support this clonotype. The CDR3 sequence: CASSFVRVATNYGYTF. In nucleotides, the CDR3 is TGTGCCAGCAGTTTTGTAAGGGTAGCGACTAACTATGGCTACACCTTC. The chain uses TRBV12-3 or TRBV12-4 and TRBJ1-2; D is uncertain. V lost 3 bases to trimming and J lost 0 bases, with 14 bases between them. CDR3 length: 16 amino acids.

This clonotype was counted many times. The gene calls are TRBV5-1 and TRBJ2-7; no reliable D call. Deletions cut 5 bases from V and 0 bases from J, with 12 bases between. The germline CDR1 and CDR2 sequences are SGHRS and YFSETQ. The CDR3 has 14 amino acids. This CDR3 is CASRGQLSSYEQYF. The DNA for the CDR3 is TGCGCCAGCAGGGGCCAACTGAGCTCCTACGAGCAGTACTTC.

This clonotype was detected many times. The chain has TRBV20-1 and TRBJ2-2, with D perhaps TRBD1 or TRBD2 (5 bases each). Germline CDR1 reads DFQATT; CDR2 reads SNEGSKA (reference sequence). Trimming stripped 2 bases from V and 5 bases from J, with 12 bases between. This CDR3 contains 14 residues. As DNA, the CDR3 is TGCAGTGCTAGACCGGGACCCACAACCGGGGAGCTGTTTTTT. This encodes CSARPGPTTGELFF.

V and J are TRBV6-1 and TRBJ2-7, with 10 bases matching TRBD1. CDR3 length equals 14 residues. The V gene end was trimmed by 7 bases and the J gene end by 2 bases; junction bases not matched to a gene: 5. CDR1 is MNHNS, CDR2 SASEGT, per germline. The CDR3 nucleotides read TGTGCCAGCACTATGGGACAGGGGACCTACGAGCAGTACTTC. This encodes CASTMGQGTYEQYF.

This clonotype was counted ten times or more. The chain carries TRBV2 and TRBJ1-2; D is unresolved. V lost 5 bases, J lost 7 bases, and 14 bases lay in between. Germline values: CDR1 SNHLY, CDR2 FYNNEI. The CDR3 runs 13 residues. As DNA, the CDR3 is TGTGCCAGCAGTCCTTGGCAGGATATTGGCTACACCTTC. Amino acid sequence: CASSPWQDIGYTF.

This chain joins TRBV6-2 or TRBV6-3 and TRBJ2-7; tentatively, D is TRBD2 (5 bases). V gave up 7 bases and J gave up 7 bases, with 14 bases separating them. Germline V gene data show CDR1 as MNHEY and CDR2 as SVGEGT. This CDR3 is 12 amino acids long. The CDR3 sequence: CASTILGEEQYF. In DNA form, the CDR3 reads TGTGCCAGCACCATACTCGGGGAAGAGCAGTACTTC.

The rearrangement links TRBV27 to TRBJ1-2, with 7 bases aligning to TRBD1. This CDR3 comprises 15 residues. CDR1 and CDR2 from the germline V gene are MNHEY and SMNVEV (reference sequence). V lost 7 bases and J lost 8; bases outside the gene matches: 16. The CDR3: CASKPTGKIARGYTF. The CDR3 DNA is TGTGCCAGCAAACCGACAGGGAAGATTGCCCGGGGCTACACCTTC.

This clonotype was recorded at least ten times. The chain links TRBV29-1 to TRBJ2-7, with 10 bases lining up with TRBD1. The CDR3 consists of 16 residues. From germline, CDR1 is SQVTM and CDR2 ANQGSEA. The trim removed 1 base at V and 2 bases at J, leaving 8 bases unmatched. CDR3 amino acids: CSVEGWVGQGTYEQYF. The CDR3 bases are TGCAGCGTTGAAGGATGGGTGGGACAGGGGACCTACGAGCAGTACTTC.

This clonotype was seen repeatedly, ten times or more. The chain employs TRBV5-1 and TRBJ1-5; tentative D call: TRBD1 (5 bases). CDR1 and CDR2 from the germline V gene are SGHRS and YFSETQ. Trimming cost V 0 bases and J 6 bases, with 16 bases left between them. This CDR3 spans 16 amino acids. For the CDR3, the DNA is TGCGCCAGCAGCTTGGGGTCCACTAACGGGGCTCAGCCCCAGCATTTT. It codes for CASSLGSTNGAQPQHF.

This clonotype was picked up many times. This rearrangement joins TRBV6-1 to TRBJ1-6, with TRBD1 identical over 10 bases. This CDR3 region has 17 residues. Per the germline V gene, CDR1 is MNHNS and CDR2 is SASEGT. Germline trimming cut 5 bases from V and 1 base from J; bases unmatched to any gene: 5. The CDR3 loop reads CASSKTGGYSYNSPLHF. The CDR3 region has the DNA TGTGCCAGCAGTAAGACAGGGGGCTATTCCTATAATTCACCCCTCCACTTT.

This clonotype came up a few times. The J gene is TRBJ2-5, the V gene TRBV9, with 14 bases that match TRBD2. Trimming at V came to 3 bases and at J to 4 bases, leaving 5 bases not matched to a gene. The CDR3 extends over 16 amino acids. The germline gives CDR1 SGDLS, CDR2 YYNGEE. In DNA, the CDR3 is TGTGCCAGCAGCGCAGGACTAGCGGGAGGTAGAGAGACCCAGTACTTC. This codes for CASSAGLAGGRETQYF.